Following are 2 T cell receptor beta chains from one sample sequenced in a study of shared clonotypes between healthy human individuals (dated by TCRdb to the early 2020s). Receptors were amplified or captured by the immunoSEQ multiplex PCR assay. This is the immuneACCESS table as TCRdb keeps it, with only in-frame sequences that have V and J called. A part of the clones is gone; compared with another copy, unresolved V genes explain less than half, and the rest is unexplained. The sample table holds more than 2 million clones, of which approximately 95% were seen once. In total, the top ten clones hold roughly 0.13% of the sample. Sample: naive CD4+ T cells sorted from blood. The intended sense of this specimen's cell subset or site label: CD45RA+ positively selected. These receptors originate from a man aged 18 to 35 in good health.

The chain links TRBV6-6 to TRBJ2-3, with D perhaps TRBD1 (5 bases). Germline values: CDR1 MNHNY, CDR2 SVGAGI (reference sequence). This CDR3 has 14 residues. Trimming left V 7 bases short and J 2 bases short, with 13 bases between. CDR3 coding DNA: TGTGCCAGCAAAGGACACCTTCTCACAGATACGCAGTATTTT. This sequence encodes CASKGHLLTDTQYF.

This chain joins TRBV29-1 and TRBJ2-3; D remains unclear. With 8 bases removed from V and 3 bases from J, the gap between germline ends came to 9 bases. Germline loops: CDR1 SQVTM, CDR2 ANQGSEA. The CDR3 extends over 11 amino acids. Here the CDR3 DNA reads TGCAGCTTTCAACGTACAGATACGCAGTATTTT. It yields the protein CSFQRTDTQYF.